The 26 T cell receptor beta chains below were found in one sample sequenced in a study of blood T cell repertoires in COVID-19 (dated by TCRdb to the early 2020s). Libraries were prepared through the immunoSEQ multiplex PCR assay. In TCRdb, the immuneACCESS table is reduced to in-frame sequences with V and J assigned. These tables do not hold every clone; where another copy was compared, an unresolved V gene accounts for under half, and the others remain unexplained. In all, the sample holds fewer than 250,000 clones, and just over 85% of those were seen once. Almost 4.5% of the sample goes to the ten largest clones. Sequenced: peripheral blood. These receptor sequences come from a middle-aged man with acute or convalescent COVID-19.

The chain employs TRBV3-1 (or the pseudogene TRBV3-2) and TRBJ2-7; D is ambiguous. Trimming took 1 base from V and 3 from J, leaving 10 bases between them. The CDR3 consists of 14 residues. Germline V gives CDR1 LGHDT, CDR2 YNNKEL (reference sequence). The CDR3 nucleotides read TGTGCCAGCAGCCAAGGTAGACACGACTACGAGCAGTACTTC. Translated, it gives CASSQGRHDYEQYF.

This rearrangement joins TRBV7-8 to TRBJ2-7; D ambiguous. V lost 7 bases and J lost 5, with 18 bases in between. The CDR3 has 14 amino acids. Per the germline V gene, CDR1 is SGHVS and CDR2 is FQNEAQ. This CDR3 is CASKNGRSSHEQYF. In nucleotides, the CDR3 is TGTGCCAGCAAGAATGGCAGGTCAAGCCACGAGCAGTACTTC.

The CDR3 DNA follows: TGTGCCAGCAGTTATACCGGGACAGGGGGCGGGTATGGCAATCAGCCCCAGCATTTT. Translated: CASSYTGTGGGYGNQPQHF. The V and J genes are TRBV5-6 and TRBJ1-5; TRBD1 aligns across 12 bases. V lost 5 bases to trimming and J lost 2 bases; unmatched junction nucleotides: 14. The CDR3 totals 19 residues. The V gene's germline CDR1 is SGHDT and CDR2 YYEEEE.

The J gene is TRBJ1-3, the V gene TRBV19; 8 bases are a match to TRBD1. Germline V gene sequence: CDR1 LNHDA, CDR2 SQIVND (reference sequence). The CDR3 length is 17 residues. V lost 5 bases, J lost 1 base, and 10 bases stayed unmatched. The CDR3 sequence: CASSPGQGELSGNTIYF. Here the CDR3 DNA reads TGTGCCAGTAGTCCCGGACAGGGAGAATTATCTGGAAACACCATATATTTT.

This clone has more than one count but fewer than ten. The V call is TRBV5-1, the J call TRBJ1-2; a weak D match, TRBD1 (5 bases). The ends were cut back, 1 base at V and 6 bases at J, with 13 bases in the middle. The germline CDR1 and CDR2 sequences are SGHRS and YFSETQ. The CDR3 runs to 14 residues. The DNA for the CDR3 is TGCGCCAGCAGCTTGACCAGGGAAGTAAATGGCTACACCTTC. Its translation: CASSLTREVNGYTF.

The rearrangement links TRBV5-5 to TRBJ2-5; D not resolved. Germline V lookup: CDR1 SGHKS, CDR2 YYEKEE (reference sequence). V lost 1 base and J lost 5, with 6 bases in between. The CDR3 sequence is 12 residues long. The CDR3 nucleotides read TGTGCCAGCAGCTTGACGAGTGAGACCCAGTACTTC. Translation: CASSLTSETQYF. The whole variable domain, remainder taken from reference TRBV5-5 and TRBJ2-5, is DAGVTQSPTHLIKTRGQQVTLRCSPISGHKSVSWYQQVLGQGPQFIFQYYEKEERGRGNFPDRFSARQFPNYSSELNVNALLLGDSALYLCASSLTSETQYFGPGTRLLVL.

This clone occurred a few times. The CDR3 region has the DNA TGTGCCAGCAGTGAAGCTGGGAGCGATAATTCACCCCTCCACTTT. This gives the protein CASSEAGSDNSPLHF. This chain connects TRBV25-1 to TRBJ1-6; D uncertain. Between the trimmed V and J ends, which lost 2 bases and 5 bases, there was a span of 10 bases. Germline V gene sequence: CDR1 MGHDK, CDR2 SYGVNS. The CDR3 consists of 15 residues.

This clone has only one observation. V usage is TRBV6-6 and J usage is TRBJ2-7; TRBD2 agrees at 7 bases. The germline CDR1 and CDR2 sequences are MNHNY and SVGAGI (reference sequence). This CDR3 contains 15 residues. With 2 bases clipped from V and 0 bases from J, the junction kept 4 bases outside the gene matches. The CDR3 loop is CASSYSGDPSYEQYF. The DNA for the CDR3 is TGTGCCAGCAGTTACAGCGGGGACCCCTCCTACGAGCAGTACTTC.

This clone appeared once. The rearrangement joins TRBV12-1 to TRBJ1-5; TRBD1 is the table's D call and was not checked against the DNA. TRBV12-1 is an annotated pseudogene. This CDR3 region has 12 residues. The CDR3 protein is CARTVGNQPQHF. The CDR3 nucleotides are TGTGCCAGGACAGTTGGCAATCAGCCCCAGCATTTT.

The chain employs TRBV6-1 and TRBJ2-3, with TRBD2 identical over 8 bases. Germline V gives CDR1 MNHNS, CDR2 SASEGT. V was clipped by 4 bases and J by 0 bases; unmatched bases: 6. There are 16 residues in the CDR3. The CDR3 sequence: CASSVVSGVSTDTQYF. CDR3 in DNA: TGTGCCAGCAGTGTTGTTAGCGGGGTTAGCACAGATACGCAGTATTTT.

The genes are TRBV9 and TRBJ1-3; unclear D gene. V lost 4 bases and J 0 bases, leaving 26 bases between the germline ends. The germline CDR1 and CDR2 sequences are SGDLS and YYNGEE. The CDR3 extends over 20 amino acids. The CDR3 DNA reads TGTGCCAGCAGCCCCTCAGGTGGCAGGCCGTCCCGGCTCTCTGGAAACACCATATATTTT. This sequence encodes CASSPSGGRPSRLSGNTIYF. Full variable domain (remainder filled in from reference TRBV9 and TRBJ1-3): DSGVTQTPKHLITATGQRVTLRCSPRSGDLSVYWYQQSLDQGLQFLIQYYNGEERAKGNILERFSAQQFPDLHSELNLSSLELGDSALYFCASSPSGGRPSRLSGNTIYFGEGSWLTVV.

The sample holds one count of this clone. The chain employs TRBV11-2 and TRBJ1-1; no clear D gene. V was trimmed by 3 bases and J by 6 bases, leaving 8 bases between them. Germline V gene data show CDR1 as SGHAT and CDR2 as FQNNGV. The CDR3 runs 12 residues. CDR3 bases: TGTGCCAGCAGCTTGTACGGTGCTGAAGCTTTCTTT. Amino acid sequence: CASSLYGAEAFF.

The CDR3 DNA follows: TGTGCCAGCAGTTCGACAGTTGGGGAGCTGTTTTTT. Translated, it gives CASSSTVGELFF. J is TRBJ2-2 and V is TRBV11-3, with TRBD1 as a possible D gene (5 bases). The CDR3 totals 12 residues. Germline CDR1 is SGHNT and CDR2 is YENEEA. With 6 bases removed from V and 8 bases from J, the gap between germline ends came to 10 bases.

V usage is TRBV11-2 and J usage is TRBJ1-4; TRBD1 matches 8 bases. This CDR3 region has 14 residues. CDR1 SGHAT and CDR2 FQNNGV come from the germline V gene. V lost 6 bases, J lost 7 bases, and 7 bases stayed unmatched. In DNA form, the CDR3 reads TGTGCCAGCAGTACCCGGACAGGGAGTGAAAAACTGTTTTTT. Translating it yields CASSTRTGSEKLFF.

The CDR3 nucleotides read TGTGCCAGCGGCCGGGACAGGGGATCCAATGAGCAGTTCTTC. It translates to CASGRDRGSNEQFF. The chain combines TRBV6-5 with TRBJ2-1, with 10 bases lining up with TRBD1. V lost 8 bases and J lost 6; bases outside the gene matches: 7. The CDR3 consists of 14 residues. In germline, CDR1 is MNHEY, CDR2 SVGAGI.

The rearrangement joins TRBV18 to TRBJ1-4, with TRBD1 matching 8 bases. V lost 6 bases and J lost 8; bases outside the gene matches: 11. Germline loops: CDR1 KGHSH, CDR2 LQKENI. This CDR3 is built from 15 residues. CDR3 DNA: TGTGCCAGCTCTACCGGACAGGGTGGGGGAGAAAAACTGTTTTTT. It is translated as CASSTGQGGGEKLFF.

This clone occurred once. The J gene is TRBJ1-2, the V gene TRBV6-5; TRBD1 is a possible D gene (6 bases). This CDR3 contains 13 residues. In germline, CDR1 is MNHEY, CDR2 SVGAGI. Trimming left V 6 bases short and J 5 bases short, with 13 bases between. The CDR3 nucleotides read TGTGCCAGCAGCCCGGGGGGCCGATATGGCTACACCTTC. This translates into CASSPGGRYGYTF.

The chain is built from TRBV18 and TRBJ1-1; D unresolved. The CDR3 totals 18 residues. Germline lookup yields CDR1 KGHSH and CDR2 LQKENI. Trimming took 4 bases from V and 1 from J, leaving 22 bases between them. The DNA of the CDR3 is TGTGCCAGCTCACACACTGCCAGGTCCCACCGAAGGAACACTGAAGCTTTCTTT. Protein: CASSHTARSHRRNTEAFF.

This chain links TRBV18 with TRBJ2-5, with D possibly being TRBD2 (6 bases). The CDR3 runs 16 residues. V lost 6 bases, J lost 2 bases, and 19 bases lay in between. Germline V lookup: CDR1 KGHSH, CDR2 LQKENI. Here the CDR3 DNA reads TGTGCCAGCTCCACCCGCCAGGGAGGTGGGCAAGAGACCCAGTACTTC. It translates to CASSTRQGGGQETQYF.

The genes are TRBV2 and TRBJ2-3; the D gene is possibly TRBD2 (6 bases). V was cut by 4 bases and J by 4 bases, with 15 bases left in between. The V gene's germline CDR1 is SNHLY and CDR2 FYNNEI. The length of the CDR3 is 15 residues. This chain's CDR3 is CASSASVGPPDTQYF. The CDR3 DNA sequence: TGTGCCAGCAGTGCTAGCGTTGGGCCCCCAGATACGCAGTATTTT. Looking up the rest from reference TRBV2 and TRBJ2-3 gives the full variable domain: EPEVTQTPSHQVTQMGQEVILRCVPISNHLYFYWYRQILGQKVEFLVSFYNNEISEKSEIFDDQFSVERPDGSNFTLKIRSTKLEDSAMYFCASSASVGPPDTQYFGPGTRLTVL.

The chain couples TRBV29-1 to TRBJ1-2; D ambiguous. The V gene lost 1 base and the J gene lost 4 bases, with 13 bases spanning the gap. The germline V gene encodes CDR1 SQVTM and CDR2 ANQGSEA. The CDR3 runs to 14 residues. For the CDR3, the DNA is TGCAGCGTTGAAGCCCGTAGCCCCTTCTATGGCTACACCTTC. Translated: CSVEARSPFYGYTF.

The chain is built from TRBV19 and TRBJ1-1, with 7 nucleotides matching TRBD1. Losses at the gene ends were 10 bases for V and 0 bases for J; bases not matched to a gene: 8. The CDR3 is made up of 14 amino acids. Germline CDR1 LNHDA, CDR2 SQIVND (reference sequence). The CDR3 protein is CATSTQGMNTEAFF. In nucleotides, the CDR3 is TGTGCCACCAGCACACAGGGGATGAACACTGAAGCTTTCTTT.

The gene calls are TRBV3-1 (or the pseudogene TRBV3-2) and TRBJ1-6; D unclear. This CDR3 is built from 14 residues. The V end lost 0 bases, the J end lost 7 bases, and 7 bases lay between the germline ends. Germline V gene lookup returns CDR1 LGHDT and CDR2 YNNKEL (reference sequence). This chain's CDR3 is CASSQERGNSPLHF. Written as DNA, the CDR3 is TGTGCCAGCAGCCAAGAGCGAGGGAATTCACCCCTCCACTTT.

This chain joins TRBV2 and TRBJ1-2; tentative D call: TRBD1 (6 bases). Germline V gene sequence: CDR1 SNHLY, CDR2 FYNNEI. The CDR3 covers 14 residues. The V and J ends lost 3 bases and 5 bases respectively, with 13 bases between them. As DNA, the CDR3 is TGTGCCAGCAGTGATAGGGGGGGAGTGTATGGCTACACCTTC. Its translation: CASSDRGGVYGYTF.

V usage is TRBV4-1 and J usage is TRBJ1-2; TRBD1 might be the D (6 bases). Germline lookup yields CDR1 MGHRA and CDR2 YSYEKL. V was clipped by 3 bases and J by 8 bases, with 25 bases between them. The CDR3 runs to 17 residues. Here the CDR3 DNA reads TGCGCCAGCAGCCAGACCCCAGCACAGGGTGGTGGTCAAGGCTACACCTTC. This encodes CASSQTPAQGGGQGYTF.

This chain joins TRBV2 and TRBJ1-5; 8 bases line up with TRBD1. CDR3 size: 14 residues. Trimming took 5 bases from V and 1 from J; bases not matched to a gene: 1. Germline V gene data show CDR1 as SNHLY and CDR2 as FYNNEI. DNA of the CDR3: TGTGCCAGCAGTCGACAGGGGAGCAATCAGCCCCAGCATTTT. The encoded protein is CASSRQGSNQPQHF.